The 21 T cell receptor beta chains below all came from one sample that was sequenced in a study of T cell responses to AZD1222 COVID-19 vaccine. Assay used: immunoSEQ multiplex PCR; TCRdb lists only in-frame clones, some missing. The data contain 150,000 or so clones, approximately 94% of them singletons. The specimen comprised peripheral blood, sampled on day 0 of AZD1222 vaccination. The receptor set was obtained from an adult in good health.

Of note for this clone: This sample also contains other DNA sequences that code for the same CDR3. The rearrangement uses TRBV5-1 and TRBJ1-5; D unresolved. Trimming cost V 0 bases and J 0 bases, with 7 bases left between them. The CDR3 extends over 15 amino acids. Germline V lookup: CDR1 SGHRS, CDR2 YFSETQ. The CDR3 DNA reads as TGCGCCAGCAGCTTGGAGGGAAATAGCAATCAGCCCCAGCATTTT. Encoded protein: CASSLEGNSNQPQHF.

The chain links TRBV5-1 to TRBJ1-4; 7 bases map to TRBD1. J was trimmed by 5 bases and V by 2 bases; bases with no gene match: 3. Germline V gene sequence: CDR1 SGHRS, CDR2 YFSETQ. The CDR3 has 14 residues. The CDR3 DNA reads TGCGCCAGCAGCTTTGGGACAGAAAATGAAAAACTGTTTTTT. It translates to CASSFGTENEKLFF.

This clone has only one observation. The gene calls are TRBV5-1 and TRBJ2-2, with 9 bases identical to TRBD2. CDR3 length: 18 amino acids. Looked up from germline, CDR1 is SGHRS and CDR2 is YFSETQ. V dropped 4 bases and J dropped 4; count of bases not matched to a gene: 14. CDR3 nucleotide sequence: TGCGCCAGCAGCAATCGCGAGAAGACTAGCGGTGGCACCGGGGAGCTGTTTTTT. This codes for CASSNREKTSGGTGELFF.

The count of this clone is one. CDR3 sequence reads: CASSLGLAGGVTDTQYF. Here the CDR3 DNA reads TGTGCCAGCAGCCTTGGACTAGCGGGAGGGGTGACAGATACGCAGTATTTT. V and J are TRBV5-4 and TRBJ2-3, with 15 bases identical to TRBD2. The germline CDR1 and CDR2 sequences are SGHNT and YYREEE (reference sequence). This CDR3 has 17 residues. Losses at the gene ends were 4 bases for V and 3 bases for J; bases not matched to a gene: 6. The full variable domain, rest sourced from reference TRBV5-4 and TRBJ2-3, is ETGVTQSPTHLIKTRGQQVTLRCSSQSGHNTVSWYQQALGQGPQFIFQYYREEENGRGNFPPRFSGLQFPNYSSELNVNALELDDSALYLCASSLGLAGGVTDTQYFGPGTRLTVL.

This clone was recorded once. J is TRBJ1-2 and V is TRBV29-1; D is uncertain. Trimming took off 5 bases at V and 4 bases at J, with 8 bases between the two ends. The CDR3 is 11 residues long. Per the germline V gene, CDR1 is SQVTM and CDR2 is ANQGSEA. The CDR3 here is CSVLHGYGYTF. The CDR3 nucleotides read TGCAGCGTTTTACACGGCTATGGCTACACCTTC.

The gene calls are TRBV11-2 and TRBJ1-1; maybe TRBD1 (5 bases). The CDR3 has 16 residues. The germline V gene has CDR1 SGHAT and CDR2 FQNNGV. Trimming took 5 bases from V and 0 from J, leaving 16 bases between them. The chain's CDR3 is CASSLRRGTLNTEAFF. CDR3 coding DNA: TGTGCCAGCAGCCTTCGACGGGGCACCTTGAACACTGAAGCTTTCTTT.

The genes are TRBV5-1 and TRBJ1-2; 8 bases are shared with TRBD1. Unmatched junction bases numbered 6, after V lost 1 base and J lost 7 bases. The CDR3 covers 14 residues. Germline loops: CDR1 SGHRS, CDR2 YFSETQ. The CDR3 loop reads CASSLRTGFAGYTF. For the CDR3, the DNA is TGCGCCAGCAGCTTGCGGACAGGGTTCGCTGGCTACACCTTC.

This chain uses TRBV6-4 with TRBJ2-6, with unresolved D. CDR1 is MRHNA, CDR2 SNTAGT, per germline. V was cut by 5 bases and J by 4 bases, with 15 bases left in between. The CDR3 is 16 amino acids. In DNA form, the CDR3 reads TGTGCCAGCAGTCAATCTATCCAGCCGGGGGCCAACGTCCTGACTTTC. It encodes CASSQSIQPGANVLTF.

This clone was counted between two and nine times. The genes are TRBV4-2 and TRBJ1-1; D gene uncertain. Trimming cost V 0 bases and J 4 bases, with 15 bases left between them. CDR3 length equals 16 residues. Germline V gene lookup returns CDR1 LGHNA and CDR2 YNFKEQ. CDR3: CASSQDASSGGTEAFF. The CDR3 bases are TGTGCCAGCAGCCAAGATGCGTCTTCGGGCGGCACTGAAGCTTTCTTT.

The CDR3 nucleotides read TGTGCCAGCAGTTTAATCTCCAGGGGGCTCAATGAGCAGTTCTTC. It specifies CASSLISRGLNEQFF. The V call is TRBV28, the J call TRBJ2-1; 8 nucleotides agree with TRBD1. The germline V gene has CDR1 MDHEN and CDR2 SYDVKM. J gave up 6 bases and V 2 bases, and 6 bases lay outside the gene matches. The CDR3 is 15 amino acids.

The chain has TRBV27 and TRBJ2-7, with D uncertain. The V gene lost 5 bases and the J gene lost 3 bases, with 17 bases spanning the gap. The germline CDR1 and CDR2 sequences are MNHEY and SMNVEV (reference sequence). This CDR3 has 15 amino acids. The CDR3 region has the DNA TGTGCCAGCAGTCCAAGGATCGCAAAACTCTACGAGCAGTACTTC. Protein: CASSPRIAKLYEQYF.

The V and J genes are TRBV10-1 and TRBJ1-1; TRBD1 is a possible D gene (5 bases). CDR1 and CDR2 from the germline V gene are WNHNN and SYGVQD (reference sequence). The CDR3 covers 13 residues. V lost 2 bases and J 7 bases, leaving 11 bases between the germline ends. CDR3 DNA: TGCGCCAGCAGTGAGCCGGGGCAGTTTGAAGCTTTCTTT. Its protein product is CASSEPGQFEAFF.

The rearrangement links TRBV24-1 to TRBJ2-2, with D maybe TRBD1 (6 bases). Germline CDR1 and CDR2: KGHDR and SFDVKD. This CDR3 is built from 14 residues. V gave up 7 bases and J gave up 4 bases, with 12 bases separating them. The CDR3 loop is CATSGQQGTGELFF. CDR3 DNA sequence: TGTGCCACCAGCGGACAACAGGGCACCGGGGAGCTGTTTTTT.

The chain combines TRBV3-1 (or the pseudogene TRBV3-2) with TRBJ2-1; TRBD2 is a possible D gene (6 bases). Germline-derived CDR1 and CDR2 are LGHDT and YNNKEL (reference sequence). This CDR3 is built from 16 residues. Deletions cut 4 bases from V and 1 base from J, with 14 bases between. In nucleotides, the CDR3 is TGTGCCAGCAGCCCGTCTGGGGGGAGATCCTACAATGAGCAGTTCTTC. This encodes CASSPSGGRSYNEQFF.

The chain combines TRBV5-1 with TRBJ1-4, with a tentative D call TRBD1 (6 bases). Germline-derived CDR1 and CDR2 are SGHRS and YFSETQ. The V end lost 2 bases, the J end lost 2 bases, and 7 bases lay between the germline ends. This CDR3 is built from 14 residues. Here the CDR3 reads CASSLGGTNEKLFF. For the CDR3, the DNA is TGCGCCAGCAGCTTAGGGGGGACTAATGAAAAACTGTTTTTT.

In its sample, this clone was seen once. The rearrangement uses TRBV5-4 and TRBJ2-3; 14 bases line up with TRBD2. V dropped 0 bases and J dropped 4; count of bases not matched to a gene: 4. Germline CDR1 is SGHNT and CDR2 is YYREEE (reference sequence). This CDR3 contains 17 residues. DNA of the CDR3: TGTGCCAGCAGCTTGGCGGGACTAGCGGGAGTCGCAGATACGCAGTATTTT. Its translation is CASSLAGLAGVADTQYF.

This rearrangement joins TRBV19 to TRBJ1-2; TRBD1 matches 10 bases. Germline loops: CDR1 LNHDA, CDR2 SQIVND (reference sequence). The CDR3 is 14 residues long. V was clipped by 6 bases and J by 8 bases; unmatched bases: 9. The CDR3, as DNA: TGTGCCAGTAGGACCCAGGGGACAGGGGCCGGCTACACCTTC. The encoded protein is CASRTQGTGAGYTF.

This clone was seen only once. The gene calls are TRBV4-2 and TRBJ2-5; possible D gene TRBD2, 5 bases. V shed 0 bases and J shed 4 bases, with 15 bases lying between them. There are 16 residues in the CDR3. Germline lookup yields CDR1 LGHNA and CDR2 YNFKEQ. The CDR3 region is CASSQDPSEGAETQYF. The DNA for the CDR3 is TGTGCCAGCAGCCAAGATCCTTCCGAGGGAGCAGAGACCCAGTACTTC.

The chain employs TRBV5-6 and TRBJ2-1; D ambiguous. The CDR3 covers 15 residues. Germline V lookup: CDR1 SGHDT, CDR2 YYEEEE. The germline V and J ends were trimmed by 4 bases and 2 bases, with 13 bases remaining between them. CDR3 amino acids: CASSPDKRAYNEQFF. CDR3 nucleotides: TGTGCCAGCAGCCCAGACAAAAGAGCCTACAATGAGCAGTTCTTC.

The chain joins TRBV3-1 (or the pseudogene TRBV3-2) to TRBJ2-1; tentative D call: TRBD1 (6 bases). Germline CDR1 is LGHDT and CDR2 is YNNKEL (reference sequence). V was trimmed by 0 bases and J by 4 bases, leaving 19 bases between them. CDR3 length: 18 residues. CDR3 nucleotide sequence: TGTGCCAGCAGCCAAGAGGTGTCGCAGGGGCCCCTTTACAATGAGCAGTTCTTC. This encodes CASSQEVSQGPLYNEQFF.

This chain connects TRBV10-1 to TRBJ1-1; D unresolved. The CDR3 contains 13 residues. V was clipped by 6 bases and J by 2 bases, with 10 bases between them. Looked up from germline, CDR1 is WNHNN and CDR2 is SYGVQD (reference sequence). CDR3 residues: CASSEGINTEAFF. DNA of the CDR3: TGCGCCAGCAGCGAAGGGATTAACACTGAAGCTTTCTTT.